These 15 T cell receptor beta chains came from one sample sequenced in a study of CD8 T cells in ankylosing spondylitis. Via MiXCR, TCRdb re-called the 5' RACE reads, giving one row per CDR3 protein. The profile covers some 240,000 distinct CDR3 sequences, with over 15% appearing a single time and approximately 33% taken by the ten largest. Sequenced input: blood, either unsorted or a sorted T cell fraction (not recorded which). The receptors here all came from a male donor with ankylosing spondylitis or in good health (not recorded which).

CDR3: CASSQDRAGSEQFF. In nucleotides, the CDR3 is TGCGCCAGCAGCCAAGATAGGGCAGGCAGTGAGCAGTTCTTC. The chain links TRBV4-3 to TRBJ2-1, with no clear D. The CDR3 loop spans 14 amino acids. Germline CDR1 reads LGHNA; CDR2 reads YSLEER. Trimming shortened V by 0 bases and J by 9 bases, and 12 bases separated the two germline ends.

The CDR3 sequence: CASSHSPDRGEINTEAFF. CDR3 bases: TGCGCCAGCAGCCACTCCCCGGACAGGGGAGAAATTAACACTGAAGCTTTCTTT. The chain links TRBV5-1 to TRBJ1-1; TRBD1 matches at 9 bases. J was trimmed by 2 bases and V by 4 bases; bases with no gene match: 15. This CDR3 is 18 amino acids long. Germline assignment: CDR1 SGHRS and CDR2 YFSETQ.

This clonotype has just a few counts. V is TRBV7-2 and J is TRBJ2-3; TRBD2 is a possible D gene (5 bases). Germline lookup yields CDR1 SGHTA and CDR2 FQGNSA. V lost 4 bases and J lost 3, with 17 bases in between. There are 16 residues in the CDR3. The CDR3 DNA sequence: TGTGCCAGCAGCTACTCCCTAAGGACTGGGACAGATACGCAGTATTTT. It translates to CASSYSLRTGTDTQYF.

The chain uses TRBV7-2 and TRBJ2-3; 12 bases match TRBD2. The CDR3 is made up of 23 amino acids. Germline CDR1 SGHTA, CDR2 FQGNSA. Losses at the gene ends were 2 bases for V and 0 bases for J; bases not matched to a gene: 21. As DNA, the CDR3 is TGTGCCAGCAGCTTACCCTCGACCTCAGGACTAGCGGGACCTAAAATGAGCACAGATACGCAGTATTTT. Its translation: CASSLPSTSGLAGPKMSTDTQYF.

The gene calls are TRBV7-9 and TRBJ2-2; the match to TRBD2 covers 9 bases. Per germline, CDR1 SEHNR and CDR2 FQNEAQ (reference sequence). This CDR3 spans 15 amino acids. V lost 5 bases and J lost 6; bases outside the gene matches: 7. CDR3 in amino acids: CASSDVAGGPGELFF. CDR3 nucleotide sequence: TGTGCCAGCAGCGACGTGGCGGGAGGGCCCGGGGAGCTGTTTTTT.

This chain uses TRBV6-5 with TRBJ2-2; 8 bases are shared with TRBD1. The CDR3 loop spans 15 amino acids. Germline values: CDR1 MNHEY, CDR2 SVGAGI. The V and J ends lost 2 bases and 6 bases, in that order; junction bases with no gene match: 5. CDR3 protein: CASSYAQGAAGELFF. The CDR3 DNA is TGTGCCAGCAGTTACGCTCAGGGGGCTGCCGGGGAGCTGTTTTTT.

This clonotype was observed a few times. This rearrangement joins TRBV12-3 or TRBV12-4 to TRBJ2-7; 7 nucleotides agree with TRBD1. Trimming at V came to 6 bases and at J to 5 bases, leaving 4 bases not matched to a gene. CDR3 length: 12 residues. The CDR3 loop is CASSRQGHEQYF. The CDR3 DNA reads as TGTGCCAGCAGCCGACAGGGCCACGAGCAGTACTTC.

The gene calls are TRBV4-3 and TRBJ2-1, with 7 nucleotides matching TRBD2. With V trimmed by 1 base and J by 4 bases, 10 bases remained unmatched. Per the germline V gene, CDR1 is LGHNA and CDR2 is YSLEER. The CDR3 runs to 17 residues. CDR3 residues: CASSQVGVTSKYNEQFF. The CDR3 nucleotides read TGCGCCAGCAGCCAAGTGGGCGTGACTAGCAAATACAATGAGCAGTTCTTC.

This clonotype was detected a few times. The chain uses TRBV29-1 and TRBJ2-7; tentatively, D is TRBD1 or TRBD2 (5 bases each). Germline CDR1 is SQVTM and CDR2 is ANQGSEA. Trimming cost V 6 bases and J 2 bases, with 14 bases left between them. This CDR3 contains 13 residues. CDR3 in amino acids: CSVWDVTPYEQYF. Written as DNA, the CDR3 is TGCAGCGTGTGGGACGTAACACCCTACGAGCAGTACTTC.

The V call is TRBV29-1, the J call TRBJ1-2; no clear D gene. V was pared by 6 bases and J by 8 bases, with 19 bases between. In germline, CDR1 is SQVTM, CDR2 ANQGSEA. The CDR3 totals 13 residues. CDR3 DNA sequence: TGCAGCGTCCCCGGTTGGGAGACCCTGGGCTACACCTTC. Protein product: CSVPGWETLGYTF.

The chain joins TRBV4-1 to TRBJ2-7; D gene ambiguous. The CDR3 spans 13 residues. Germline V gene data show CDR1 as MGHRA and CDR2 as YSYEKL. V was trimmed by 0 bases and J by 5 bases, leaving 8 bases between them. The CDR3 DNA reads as TGCGCCAGCAGCCAAGAGCCTGAGAACGAGCAGTACTTC. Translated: CASSQEPENEQYF.

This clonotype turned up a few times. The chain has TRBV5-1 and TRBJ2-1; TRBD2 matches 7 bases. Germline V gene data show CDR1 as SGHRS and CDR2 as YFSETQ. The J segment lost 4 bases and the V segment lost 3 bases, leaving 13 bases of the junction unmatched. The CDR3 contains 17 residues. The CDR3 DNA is TGCGCCAGCAGCTCCACTCTCCTAGCGGCAGATTACAATGAGCAGTTCTTC. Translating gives CASSSTLLAADYNEQFF.

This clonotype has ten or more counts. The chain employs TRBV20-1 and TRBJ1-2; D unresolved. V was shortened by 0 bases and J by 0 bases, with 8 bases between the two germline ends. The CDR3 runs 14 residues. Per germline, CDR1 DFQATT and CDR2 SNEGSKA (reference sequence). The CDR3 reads CSARDLVTNYGYTF. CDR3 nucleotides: TGCAGTGCTAGAGATCTAGTGACTAACTATGGCTACACCTTC.

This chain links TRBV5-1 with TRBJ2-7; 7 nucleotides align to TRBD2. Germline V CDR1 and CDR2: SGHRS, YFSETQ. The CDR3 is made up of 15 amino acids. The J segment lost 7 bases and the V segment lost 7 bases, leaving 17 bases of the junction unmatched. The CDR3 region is CASQHPTSSGAEQYF. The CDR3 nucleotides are TGCGCCAGCCAGCACCCGACTAGCTCCGGGGCAGAGCAGTACTTC.

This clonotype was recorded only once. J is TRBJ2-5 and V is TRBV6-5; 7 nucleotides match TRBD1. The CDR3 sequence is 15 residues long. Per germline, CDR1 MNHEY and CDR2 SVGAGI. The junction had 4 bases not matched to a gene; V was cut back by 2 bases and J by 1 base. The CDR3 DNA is TGTGCCAGCAGTTACACACAGGGGACCCAAGAGACCCAGTACTTC. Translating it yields CASSYTQGTQETQYF.